This T cell receptor beta chain originates from a study of blood T cell repertoires in COVID-19. The assay was immunoSEQ multiplex PCR, and TCRdb's table has in-frame clones only and misses some. Of approximately 220,000 clones listed, about nine tenths are singletons. CDR1 is SQVTM, CDR2 ANQGSEA, per germline. The CDR3 has 15 residues. The germline V and J ends were trimmed by 1 base and 0 bases, with 12 bases remaining between them. Participant age was roughly 18 to 100 years, and participants resided in fewer than 30 US areas. Sequences were obtained from PBMCs or T cells enriched from blood (not recorded which). V gene TRBV29-1 combines with J gene TRBJ1-1; a weak D match, TRBD1 (5 bases). This receptor was taken from a woman under 40 with acute COVID-19. The CDR3 DNA reads TGCAGCGTTGAAGCGGTCCGGGGGATGAACACTGAAGCTTTCTTT. Translation: CSVEAVRGMNTEAFF.